These T cell receptor beta chains were read from a single sample in a study of STAT5B mutations in CD4+ large granular lymphocyte leukemia. Some clones are missing from TCRdb's copy, which holds only in-frame ones; the method was immunoSEQ multiplex PCR. The sample has some 38,000 clones, around 85% seen once; the top ten hold less than 1.5%. The sample comprised CD4+ T cells from blood buffy coats. The receptors come from a human donor in good health. CDR3s include the opening cysteine and the closing phenylalanine or tryptophan. D genes are given only for firm matches.

CDR3aa	d_gene	v_gene	j_gene
CASSLAERGTEAFF	-	TRBV5-1	TRBJ1-1
CASSPGQTFQETQYF	-	TRBV18	TRBJ2-5
CASSRKVGRVNTGELFF	-	TRBV7-3	TRBJ2-2
CASSLFGSGGVGELFF	TRBD2	TRBV7-2	TRBJ2-2
CASSLDRGSGNTIYF	TRBD1	TRBV5-4	TRBJ1-3
CASSIADTGTYEQYF	-	TRBV19	TRBJ2-7
CASSYGGGQGAEAFF	TRBD1	TRBV6-6	TRBJ1-1
CASSLGLAGGPDTQYF	TRBD2	TRBV5-1	TRBJ2-3
CASSLEITNTGELFF	-	TRBV5-1	TRBJ2-2
CASSLLGAGVIYGYTF	-	TRBV27	TRBJ1-2
CASSVGPPHNNEQFF	-	TRBV9	TRBJ2-1
CASSILGHTEAFF	-	TRBV19	TRBJ1-1
CASSSTGISYNEQFF	TRBD1	TRBV28	TRBJ2-1
CASSLGGRTPIGTF	-	TRBV7-9	TRBJ1-3
CASGLVRTPTFPVSYEQYF	-	TRBV12-5	TRBJ2-7
CASSESGQGRNSPLHF	TRBD1	TRBV10-2	TRBJ1-6
CASSAGQFNTGELFF	-	TRBV11-2	TRBJ2-2
CSVKAGETQYF	-	TRBV29-1	TRBJ2-5
CASSLGAVGGYGYTF	-	TRBV7-9	TRBJ1-2
CATQRQGLKAFF	TRBD1	TRBV19	TRBJ1-1
CASSLAGGGLAGPYNEQFF	TRBD2	TRBV5-1	TRBJ2-1
CASTAGGEETQYF	TRBD2	TRBV11-3	TRBJ2-5
CASSPNGIASYEQYF	-	TRBV18	TRBJ2-7
CASSSLLRGVGTDTQYF	-	TRBV13	TRBJ2-3
CATSEGGLGSEQFF	-	TRBV15	TRBJ2-1